The 5 T cell receptor beta chains below were found in one sample sequenced in a study of cytomegalovirus exposure and HLA in healthy donors. Primers for the PCR totalled 60 Vbeta and 13 Jbeta. Profiled with immunoSEQ multiplex PCR; TCRdb holds only in-frame clones, not every one. The profile shows about 300,000 clones, around 86% of them singletons. The specimen was PBMCs. Receptors were obtained from a man aged 35-49 years in good health and CMV-seropositive.

The chain is built from TRBV19 and TRBJ2-7; 7 bases are a match to TRBD1. The germline V gene encodes CDR1 LNHDA and CDR2 SQIVND (reference sequence). V dropped 3 bases and J dropped 3; count of bases not matched to a gene: 2. This CDR3 has 13 residues. The CDR3 loop reads CASSMTGIYEQYF. The CDR3 DNA is TGTGCCAGTAGTATGACAGGGATCTACGAGCAGTACTTC.

The chain's CDR3 is CASSPAGQRSTDTQYF. CDR3 coding DNA: TGTGCCAGCTCACCCGCAGGACAGAGAAGCACAGATACGCAGTATTTT. The chain has TRBV18 and TRBJ2-3, with a weak D call TRBD1 (6 bases). From germline, CDR1 is KGHSH and CDR2 LQKENI. V was shortened by 3 bases and J by 0 bases, with 13 bases between the two germline ends. The length of the CDR3 is 16 residues.

This chain uses TRBV18 with TRBJ2-2; D is ambiguous. The germline gives CDR1 KGHSH, CDR2 LQKENI. This CDR3 comprises 17 residues. Trimming pared 2 bases from V and 0 bases from J, leaving 13 bases between. CDR3 residues: CASSPYYQTANTGELFF. The CDR3 coding sequence is TGTGCCAGCTCACCATACTACCAGACTGCGAACACCGGGGAGCTGTTTTTT. The complete variable domain, with remaining parts taken from reference TRBV18 and TRBJ2-2, reads NAGVMQNPRHLVRRRGQEARLRCSPMKGHSHVYWYRQLPEEGLKFMVYLQKENIIDESGMPKERFSAEFPKEGPSILRIQQVVRGDSAAYFCASSPYYQTANTGELFFGEGSRLTVL.

This clone was seen a few times. The V and J genes are TRBV6-1 and TRBJ1-1; D is perhaps TRBD1 (6 bases). Germline V gene sequence: CDR1 MNHNS, CDR2 SASEGT. The CDR3 spans 11 residues. V gave up 6 bases and J gave up 7 bases, with 9 bases separating them. The CDR3 sequence is CASRGQFEAFF. In nucleotides, the CDR3 is TGTGCCAGCAGGGGACAATTTGAAGCTTTCTTT.

This clone was observed a single time. The chain uses TRBV9 and TRBJ2-7; 8 bases align to TRBD2. The CDR3 contains 16 residues. Germline V CDR1 and CDR2: SGDLS, YYNGEE. V shed 4 bases, J shed 6 bases, and the junction held 15 bases outside the gene matches. This chain's CDR3 is CASSPLGSGTYAEQYF. The CDR3 DNA reads TGTGCCAGCAGCCCCTTGGGTAGCGGGACCTACGCCGAGCAGTACTTC.